A single sample gave rise to the 2 T cell receptor beta chains below, sequenced in a study of T cells after yellow fever vaccination. TCRdb processed the 5' RACE reads anew with MiXCR; each CDR3 protein has one entry. Here the sample spans just over 300,000 distinct CDR3 sequences, roughly 3.5% being singletons. The input for sequencing was PBMCs, taken on the day of the yellow fever booster vaccination. The source is a young man who received the YFV17D yellow fever vaccine.

This clonotype was seen ten or more times. The chain joins TRBV19 to TRBJ2-3; TRBD2 matches at 8 bases. CDR1 and CDR2 from the germline V gene are LNHDA and SQIVND (reference sequence). V shed 8 bases, J shed 6 bases, and the junction held 10 bases outside the gene matches. The CDR3 loop spans 14 amino acids. The CDR3 nucleotides read TGTGCCAGTGGGGGAGCGGGGGAGGCGGATACGCAGTATTTT. Protein: CASGGAGEADTQYF.

V gene TRBV27 combines with J gene TRBJ2-5, with TRBD2 matching 11 bases. Germline-derived CDR1 and CDR2 are MNHEY and SMNVEV (reference sequence). The J segment lost 5 bases and the V segment lost 6 bases, leaving 11 bases of the junction unmatched. The CDR3 is made up of 16 amino acids. CDR3 loop: CASRKRASGGMETQYF. The CDR3 DNA reads as TGTGCCAGCAGAAAACGGGCTAGCGGGGGGATGGAGACCCAGTACTTC.